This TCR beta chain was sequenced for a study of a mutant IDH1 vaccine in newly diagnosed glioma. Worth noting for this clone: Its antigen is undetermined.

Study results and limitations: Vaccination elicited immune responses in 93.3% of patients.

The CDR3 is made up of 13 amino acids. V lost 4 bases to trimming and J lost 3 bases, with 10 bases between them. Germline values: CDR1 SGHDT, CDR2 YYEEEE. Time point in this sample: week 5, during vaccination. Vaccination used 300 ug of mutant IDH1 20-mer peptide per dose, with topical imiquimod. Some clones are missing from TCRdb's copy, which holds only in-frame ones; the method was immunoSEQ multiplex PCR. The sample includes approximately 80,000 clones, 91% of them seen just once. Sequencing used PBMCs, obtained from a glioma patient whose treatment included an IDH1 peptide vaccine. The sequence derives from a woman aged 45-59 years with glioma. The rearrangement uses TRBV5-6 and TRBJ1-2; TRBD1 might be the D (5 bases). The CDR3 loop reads CASSHGGDYGYTF. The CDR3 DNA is TGTGCCAGCAGCCACGGGGGGGACTATGGCTACACCTTC.